The source of this TCR beta chain is a study of CD8 T cells in ankylosing spondylitis (TCRdb year 2017). Looking at the study overall: T cell receptor beta repertoires were profiled in healthy donors and ankylosing spondylitis patients so that disease-linked TCR variants could be found. The whole study cohort included some 100 healthy donors and 25 ankylosing spondylitis patients. Peripheral blood samples were taken, and synovial fluid was additionally collected from ankylosing spondylitis patients. What the work shows at the level of the full study, not this receptor alone: Some motif variants had previously been reported in the synovial fluid and blood of reactive arthritis patients, which suggests shared mechanisms of disease initiation. A TCR beta motif made up of about eight highly homologous amino acid variants appeared to be characteristic of blood from ankylosing spondylitis patients. The disease-linked clones had a CD8+ phenotype and were found at relatively low frequencies in peripheral blood. The disease-linked clones were reported as significantly enriched in matched synovial fluid samples from ankylosing spondylitis patients.

The instrument was an Illumina HiSeq 2500. TCR beta libraries were prepared by quantitative 5'-RACE with molecular barcodes. Regarding the original processing steps: Disease-linked TCR variants were identified with a new computational method built on a probabilistic model of VDJ rearrangement. Through fastp at Q25 and MiXCR, TCRdb rebuilt clones from the public reads, retaining in-frame beta chains. Each entry merges the rows of one CDR3 protein and shows their most common DNA and genes. It is TCRdb's table, rather than the study itself, that gives the V and J calls and clone size. For this sample the table gives around 340,000 distinct CDR3 sequences, of which about 15% were detected only once. The top ten constitute about 1% of the sample. In this sample, this clonotype turned up a few times. The antigen it recognizes is unknown. No quality values exist for individual bases; no much larger clone is one base distant.

The TCR originated in a male donor with ankylosing spondylitis or in good health (not recorded which). Sequencing input: blood, either unsorted or a sorted T cell fraction (not recorded which).

Read as DNA, the sequence is TGCAGCGTTGTTAGAACGGCAGGGGACGCCACAGATCAGTTCTTC. Its amino acids are CSVVRTAGDATDQFF. The chain couples TRBV29-1 to TRBJ2-1; the D region possibly corresponds to TRBD1 (6 bases align). CDR1 SQVTM and CDR2 ANQGSEA are derived from the germline V gene. There are 15 amino acids in the CDR3, from cysteine to phenylalanine inclusive. CDR3 DNA is the only sequence kept; it has 45 bases, read in frame from the first base. V and J are truncated by 4 bases and 13 bases respectively, leaving an intervening sequence of 26 bases.